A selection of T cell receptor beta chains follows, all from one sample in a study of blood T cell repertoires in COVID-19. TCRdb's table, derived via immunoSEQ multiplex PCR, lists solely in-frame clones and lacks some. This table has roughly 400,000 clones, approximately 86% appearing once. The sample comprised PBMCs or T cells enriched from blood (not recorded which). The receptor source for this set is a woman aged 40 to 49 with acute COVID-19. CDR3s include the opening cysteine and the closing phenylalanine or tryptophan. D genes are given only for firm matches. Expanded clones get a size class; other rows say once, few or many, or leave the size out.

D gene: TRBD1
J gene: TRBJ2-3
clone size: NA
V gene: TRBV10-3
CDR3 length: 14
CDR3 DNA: TGTGCCATCAGTCTTGACAGGGGGACAGATACGCAGTATTTT
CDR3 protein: CAISLDRGTDTQYF

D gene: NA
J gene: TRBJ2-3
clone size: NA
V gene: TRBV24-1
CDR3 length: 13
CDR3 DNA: TGTGCCACCAGTGATGGGGGCGCAGATACGCAGTATTTT
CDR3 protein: CATSDGGADTQYF

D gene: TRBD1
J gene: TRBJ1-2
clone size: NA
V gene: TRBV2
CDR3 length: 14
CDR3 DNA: TGTGCCAGCAGAAGATGGGACAGGGCCCATGGCTACACCTTC
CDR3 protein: CASRRWDRAHGYTF

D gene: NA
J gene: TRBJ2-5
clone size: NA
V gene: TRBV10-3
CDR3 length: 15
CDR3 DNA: TGTGCCATCAGTGCTGGGCGCGGGCAGAAAGAGACCCAGTACTTC
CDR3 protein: CAISAGRGQKETQYF

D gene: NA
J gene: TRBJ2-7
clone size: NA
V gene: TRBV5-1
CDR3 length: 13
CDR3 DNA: TGCGCCAGCAGCCTGGATCTAGGTACCGAGCAGTACTTC
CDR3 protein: CASSLDLGTEQYF

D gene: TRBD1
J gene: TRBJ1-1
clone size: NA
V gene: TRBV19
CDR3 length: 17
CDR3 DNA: TGTGCCAGTAGCCTCCAGATGGAGCAGGGGGTAAAGACTGAAGCTTTCTTT
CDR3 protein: CASSLQMEQGVKTEAFF

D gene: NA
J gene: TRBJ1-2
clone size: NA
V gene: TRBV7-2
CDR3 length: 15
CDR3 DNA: TGTGCCAGCAGCTTAAGGGCAGGGGTTAAGTATGGCTACACCTTC
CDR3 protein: CASSLRAGVKYGYTF

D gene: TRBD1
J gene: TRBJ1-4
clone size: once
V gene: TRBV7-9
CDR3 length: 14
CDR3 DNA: TGTGCCAGCAGCCGACAGGGAGCAAATGAAAAACTGTTTTTT
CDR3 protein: CASSRQGANEKLFF

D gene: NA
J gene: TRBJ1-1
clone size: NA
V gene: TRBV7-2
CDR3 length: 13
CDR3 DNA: TGTGCCAGCAGCCTTAGTGGCAGGGCTGAAGCTTTCTTT
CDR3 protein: CASSLSGRAEAFF

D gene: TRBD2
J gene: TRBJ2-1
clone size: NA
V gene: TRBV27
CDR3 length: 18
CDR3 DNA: TGTGCCAGCAGTTGGGGCCGTGCAGCGGGGAACTACTACAATGAGCAGTTCTTC
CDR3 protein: CASSWGRAAGNYYNEQFF

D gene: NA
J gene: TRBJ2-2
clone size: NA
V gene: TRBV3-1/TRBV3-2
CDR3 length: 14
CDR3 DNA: TGTGCCAGCAGCCCCCGGCACCGGGGCGGGGAGCTGTTTTTT
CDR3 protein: CASSPRHRGGELFF

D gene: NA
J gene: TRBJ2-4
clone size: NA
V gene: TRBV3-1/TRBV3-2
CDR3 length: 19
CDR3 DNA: TGTGCCAGCAGTCAAGCACAGGACACGGATGGGTGGGTGAAAAACATTCAGTACTTC
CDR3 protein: CASSQAQDTDGWVKNIQYF

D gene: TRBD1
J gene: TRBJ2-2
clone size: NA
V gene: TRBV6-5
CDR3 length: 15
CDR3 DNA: TGTGCCAGCAGACTGACAGGGGCTACCACCGGGGAGCTGTTTTTT
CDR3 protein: CASRLTGATTGELFF

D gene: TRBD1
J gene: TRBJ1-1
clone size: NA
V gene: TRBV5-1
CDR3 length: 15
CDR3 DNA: TGCGCCAGCAGCGAGGGGACAGCTAAGAACACTGAAGCTTTCTTT
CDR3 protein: CASSEGTAKNTEAFF

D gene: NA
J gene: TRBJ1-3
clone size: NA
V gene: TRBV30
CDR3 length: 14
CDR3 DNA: TGTGCCTGGAGTGGGGGGCTCTATGGAAACACCATATATTTT
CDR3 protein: CAWSGGLYGNTIYF

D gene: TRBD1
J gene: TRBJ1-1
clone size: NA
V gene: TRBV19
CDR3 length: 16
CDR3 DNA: TGTGCCAGTAGTATAGATGGGGACAGCTGGAACACTGAAGCTTTCTTT
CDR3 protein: CASSIDGDSWNTEAFF

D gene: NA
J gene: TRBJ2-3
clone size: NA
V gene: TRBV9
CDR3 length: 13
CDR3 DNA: TGTGCCAGCAGCGTAGGCGGCACAGATACGCAGTATTTT
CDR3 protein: CASSVGGTDTQYF

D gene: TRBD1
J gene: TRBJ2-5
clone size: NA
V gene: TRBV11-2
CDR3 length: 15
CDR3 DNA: TGTGCCAGCAGCTTAGCTGGGACAGAACAAGAGACCCAGTACTTC
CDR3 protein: CASSLAGTEQETQYF

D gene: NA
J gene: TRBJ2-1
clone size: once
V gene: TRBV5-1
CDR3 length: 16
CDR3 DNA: TGCGCCAGCAGCCCCCAGGCGGACTCCCCCTACAATGAGCAGTTCTTC
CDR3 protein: CASSPQADSPYNEQFF

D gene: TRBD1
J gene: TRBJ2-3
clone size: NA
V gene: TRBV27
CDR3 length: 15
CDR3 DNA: TGTGCCAGCAGTTTAGGGACAGTCCGCACAGATACGCAGTATTTT
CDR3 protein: CASSLGTVRTDTQYF

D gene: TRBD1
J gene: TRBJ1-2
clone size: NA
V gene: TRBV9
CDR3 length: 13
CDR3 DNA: TGTGCCAGCAGGAACCGGGACAGCTATGGCTACACCTTC
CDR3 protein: CASRNRDSYGYTF

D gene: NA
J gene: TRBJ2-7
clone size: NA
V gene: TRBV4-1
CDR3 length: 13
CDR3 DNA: TGCGCCAGCAGCCCCAGGCAGGACTACGAGCAGTACTTC
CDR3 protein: CASSPRQDYEQYF

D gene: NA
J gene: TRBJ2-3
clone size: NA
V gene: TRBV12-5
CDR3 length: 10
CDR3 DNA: TGTGCTAGTGGTGGACCTACGGGGTTTTTT
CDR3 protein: CASGGPTGFF

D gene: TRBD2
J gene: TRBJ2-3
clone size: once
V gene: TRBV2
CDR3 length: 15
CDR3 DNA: TGTGCCAGCAGACTAGCGGACCACAGCACAGATACGCAGTATTTT
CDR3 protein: CASRLADHSTDTQYF

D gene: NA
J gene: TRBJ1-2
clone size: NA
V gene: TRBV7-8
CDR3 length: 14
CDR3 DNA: TGTGCCAGCAGCCCACACACAGGAAACTATGGCTACACCTTC
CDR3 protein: CASSPHTGNYGYTF

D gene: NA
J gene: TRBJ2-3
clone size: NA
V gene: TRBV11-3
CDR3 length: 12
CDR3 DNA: TGTGCCGGGGGCCTCAGCACAGATACGCAGTATTTT
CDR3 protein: CAGGLSTDTQYF

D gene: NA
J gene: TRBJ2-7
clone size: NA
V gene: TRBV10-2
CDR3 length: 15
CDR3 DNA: TGCGCCAGCAGTGAGTCGAGCGGAGGGGCCTACGAGCAGTACTTC
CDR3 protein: CASSESSGGAYEQYF

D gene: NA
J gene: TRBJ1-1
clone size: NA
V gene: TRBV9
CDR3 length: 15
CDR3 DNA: TGTGCCAGCAGCGTCGGGGTAACCACGAACACTGAAGCTTTCTTT
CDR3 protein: CASSVGVTTNTEAFF

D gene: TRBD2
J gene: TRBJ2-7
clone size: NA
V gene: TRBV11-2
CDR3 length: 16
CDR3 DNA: TGTGCCAGCAGCTCTGGGCGGGGGGGAGTTTCCTACGAGCAGTACTTC
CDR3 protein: CASSSGRGGVSYEQYF

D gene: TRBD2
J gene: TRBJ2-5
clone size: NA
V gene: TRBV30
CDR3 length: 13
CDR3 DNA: TGTGCCTGGAGTGACGGGGGGATAGGGACCCAGTACTTC
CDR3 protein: CAWSDGGIGTQYF

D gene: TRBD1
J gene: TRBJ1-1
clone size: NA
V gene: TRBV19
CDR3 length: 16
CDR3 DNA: TGTGCCAGTAGTAGGACGGGACAGGGGGCGAGAACTGAAGCTTTCTTT
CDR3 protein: CASSRTGQGARTEAFF

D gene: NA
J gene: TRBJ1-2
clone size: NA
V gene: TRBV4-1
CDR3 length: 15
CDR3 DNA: TGCGCCAGCAGCCAAGTTAACAGGGCAAACTATGGCTACACCTTC
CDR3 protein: CASSQVNRANYGYTF

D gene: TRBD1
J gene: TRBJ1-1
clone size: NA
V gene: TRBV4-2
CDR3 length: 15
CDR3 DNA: TGTGCCAGCAGCCAAGAATGGGACAGGAACACTGAAGCTTTCTTT
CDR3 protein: CASSQEWDRNTEAFF

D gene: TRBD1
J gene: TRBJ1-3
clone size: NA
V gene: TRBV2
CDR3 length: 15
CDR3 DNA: TGTGCCAGCGGGGGACAGGGCCTCTCTGGAAACACCATATATTTT
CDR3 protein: CASGGQGLSGNTIYF

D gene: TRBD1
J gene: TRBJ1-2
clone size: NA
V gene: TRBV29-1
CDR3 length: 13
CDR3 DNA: TGCAGCGTTGGCCCGGGACAGGGGATTGGCTACACCTTC
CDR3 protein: CSVGPGQGIGYTF

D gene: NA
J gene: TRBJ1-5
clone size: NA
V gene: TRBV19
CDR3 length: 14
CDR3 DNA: TGTGCCAGTAGTATGGGCCGTAGCAATCAGCCCCAGCATTTT
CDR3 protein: CASSMGRSNQPQHF

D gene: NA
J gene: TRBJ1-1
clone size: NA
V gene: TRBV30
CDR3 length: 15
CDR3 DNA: TGTGCCTGGAGTAAGACTAAATCAGGGGAGACTGAAGCTTTCTTT
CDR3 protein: CAWSKTKSGETEAFF

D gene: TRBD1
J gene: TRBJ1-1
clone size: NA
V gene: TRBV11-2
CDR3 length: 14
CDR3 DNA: TGTGCCAGCAGCTTAGTTGGGACAGGGAGCCGGGCTTTCTTT
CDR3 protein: CASSLVGTGSRAFF

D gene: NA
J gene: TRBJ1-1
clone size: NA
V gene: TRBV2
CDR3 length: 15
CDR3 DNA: TGTGCCAGCATAGTGTCAGGACGGGAGAACACTGAAGCTTTCTTT
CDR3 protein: CASIVSGRENTEAFF

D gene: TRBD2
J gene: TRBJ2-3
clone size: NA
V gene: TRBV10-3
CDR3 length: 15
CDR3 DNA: TGTGCCATCAGTGAGGGCCTAGCGGAAACAGATACGCAGTATTTT
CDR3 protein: CAISEGLAETDTQYF

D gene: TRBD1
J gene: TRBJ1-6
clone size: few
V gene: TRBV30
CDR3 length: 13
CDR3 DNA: TGTGCCTGGACAGGGGGCTTTAGTTCACCCCTCCACTTT
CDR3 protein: CAWTGGFSSPLHF

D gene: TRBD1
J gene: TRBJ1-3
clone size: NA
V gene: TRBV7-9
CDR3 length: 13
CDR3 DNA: TGTGCCAGCAGCCTTGGGACAGGGGACACCATATATTTT
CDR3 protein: CASSLGTGDTIYF

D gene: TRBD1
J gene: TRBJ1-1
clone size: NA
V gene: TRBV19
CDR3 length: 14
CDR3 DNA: TGTGCCAGTAGACAAGACAGGGTGAACACTGAAGCTTTCTTT
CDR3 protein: CASRQDRVNTEAFF

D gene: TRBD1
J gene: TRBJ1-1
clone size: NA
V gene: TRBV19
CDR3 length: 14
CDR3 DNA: TGTGCCAGTAGTAGGAAGACAGGGGACACTGAAGCTTTCTTT
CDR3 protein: CASSRKTGDTEAFF

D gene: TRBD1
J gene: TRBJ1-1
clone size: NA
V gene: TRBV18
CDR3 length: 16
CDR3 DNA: TGTGCCAGCTCACCCGGCCGTGGGCAGGGGGGTACTGAAGCTTTCTTT
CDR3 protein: CASSPGRGQGGTEAFF

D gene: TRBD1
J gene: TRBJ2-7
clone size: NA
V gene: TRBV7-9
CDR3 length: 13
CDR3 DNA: TGTGCCAGCAGCTCTCCGACAGGGGTTGAGCAGTACTTC
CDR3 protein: CASSSPTGVEQYF

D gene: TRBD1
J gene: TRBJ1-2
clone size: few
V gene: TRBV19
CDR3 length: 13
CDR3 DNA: TGTGCCACTGGGACAGGAACTAACTATGGCTACACCTTC
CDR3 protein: CATGTGTNYGYTF

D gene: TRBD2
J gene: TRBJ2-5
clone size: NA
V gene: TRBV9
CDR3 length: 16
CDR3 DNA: TGTGCCAGCAGCGCCTCCTTCCTAGCGGGGGGAGAGACCCAGTACTTC
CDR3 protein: CASSASFLAGGETQYF

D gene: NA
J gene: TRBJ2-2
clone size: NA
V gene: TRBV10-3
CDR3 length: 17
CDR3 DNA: TGTGCCATCAGTGAGTCGGGGGGGCGGAGGAACACCGGGGAGCTGTTTTTT
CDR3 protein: CAISESGGRRNTGELFF

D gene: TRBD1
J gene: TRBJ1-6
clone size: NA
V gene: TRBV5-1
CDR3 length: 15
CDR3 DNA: TGCGCCAGCAGGGACAGGACATCGTCCAATTCACCCCTCCACTTT
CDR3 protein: CASRDRTSSNSPLHF

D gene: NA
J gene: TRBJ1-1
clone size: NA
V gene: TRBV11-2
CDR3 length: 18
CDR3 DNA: TGTGCCAGCAGCTTAGACACCCTTTCGACAGGCTGGAACACTGAAGCTTTCTTT
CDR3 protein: CASSLDTLSTGWNTEAFF

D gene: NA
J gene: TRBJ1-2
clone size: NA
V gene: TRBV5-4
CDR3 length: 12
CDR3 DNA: TGTGCCAGCAGCTTTTTGGGGGCTGGCTACACCTTC
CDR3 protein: CASSFLGAGYTF

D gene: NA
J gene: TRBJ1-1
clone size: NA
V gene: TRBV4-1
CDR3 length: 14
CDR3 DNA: TGCGCCAGCAGCCAAAGTCAGGGACTCACTGAAGCTTTCTTT
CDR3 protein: CASSQSQGLTEAFF

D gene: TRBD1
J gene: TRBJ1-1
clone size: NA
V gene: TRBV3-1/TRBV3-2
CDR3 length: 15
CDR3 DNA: TGTGCCAGCAGCCGACCGGGACAGGGGAACACTGAAGCTTTCTTT
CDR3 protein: CASSRPGQGNTEAFF

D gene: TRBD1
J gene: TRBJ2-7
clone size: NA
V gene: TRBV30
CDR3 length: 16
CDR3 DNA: TGTGCCTGGAGGGATGACAGGGGGCAGTTACCCTACGAGCAGTACTTC
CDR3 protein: CAWRDDRGQLPYEQYF

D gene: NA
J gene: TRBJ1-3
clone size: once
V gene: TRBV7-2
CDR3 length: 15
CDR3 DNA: TGTGCCAGCAGCTCCCAACAGGGTTTTGGAAACACCATATATTTT
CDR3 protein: CASSSQQGFGNTIYF

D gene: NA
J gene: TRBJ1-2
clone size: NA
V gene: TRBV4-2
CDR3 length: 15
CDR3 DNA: TGTGCCAGCAGCCAAGATAATGCGGCCAGCGCCGGCTACACCTTC
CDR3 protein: CASSQDNAASAGYTF

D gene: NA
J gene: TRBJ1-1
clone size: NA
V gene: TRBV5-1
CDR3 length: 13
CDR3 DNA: TGCGCCAGCAGCACCACAGCGAACACTGAAGCTTTCTTT
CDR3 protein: CASSTTANTEAFF